This is a list of T cell receptor beta chains from one sample in a study of cytomegalovirus exposure and HLA in healthy donors. Sequencing used immunoSEQ multiplex PCR; TCRdb keeps in-frame clones, though not all of them. The data contain some 120,000 clones, roughly 79% of them singletons. Input material: PBMCs. Source of these receptors: a man under 40 in good health and CMV-seronegative. Both conserved end residues are part of each CDR3.

TRBV28 CASRTSGIINEQFF
TRBV28 CASTPPGTSGQTQYF
TRBV7-7 CASSLDGQETQYF
TRBV18 CASFPKGASYNEQFF
TRBV6-5 CASRPGGVYGYTF
TRBV7-2 CASSPVGQTNYGYTF
TRBV7-9 CASSLPVSLRAFF
TRBV5-6 CASSAGTGINYGYTF
TRBV15 CATSRAFSGGDEAFF
TRBV30 CAWSSGNQPQHF
TRBV9 CASSVTLGGDETQYF
TRBV5-5 CASSLDTSTEAFF
TRBV13 CASSPAGLAVRGEQFF
TRBV11-2 CASSNRDRASPLHF
TRBV30 CAYARREKLFF
TRBV7-3 CASSSQGNGETQYF
TRBV19 CASSFLGGQGNYEQYF
TRBV25-1 CASSLTPADTQYF
TRBV4-3 CASSQTQGASDGNSPLHF
TRBV6-1 CASSPLAGGAGYTF
TRBV5-8 CASRWGQGITDTQYF
TRBV20-1 CSGPLGDEQFF